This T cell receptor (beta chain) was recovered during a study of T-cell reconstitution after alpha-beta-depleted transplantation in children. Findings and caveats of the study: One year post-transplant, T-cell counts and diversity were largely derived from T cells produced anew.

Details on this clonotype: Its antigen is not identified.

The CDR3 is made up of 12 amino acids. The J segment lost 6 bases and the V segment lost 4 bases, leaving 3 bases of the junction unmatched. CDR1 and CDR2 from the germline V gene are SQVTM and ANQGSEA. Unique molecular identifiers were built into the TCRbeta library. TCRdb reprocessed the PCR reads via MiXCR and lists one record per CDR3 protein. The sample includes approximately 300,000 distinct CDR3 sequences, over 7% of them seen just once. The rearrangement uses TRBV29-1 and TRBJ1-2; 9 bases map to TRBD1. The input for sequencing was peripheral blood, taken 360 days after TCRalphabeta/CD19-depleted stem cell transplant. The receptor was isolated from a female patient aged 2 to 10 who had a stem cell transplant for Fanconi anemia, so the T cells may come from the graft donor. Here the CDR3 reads CSVVGDRDGYTF. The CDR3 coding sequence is TGCAGCGTTGTTGGGGACAGGGATGGCTACACCTTC.